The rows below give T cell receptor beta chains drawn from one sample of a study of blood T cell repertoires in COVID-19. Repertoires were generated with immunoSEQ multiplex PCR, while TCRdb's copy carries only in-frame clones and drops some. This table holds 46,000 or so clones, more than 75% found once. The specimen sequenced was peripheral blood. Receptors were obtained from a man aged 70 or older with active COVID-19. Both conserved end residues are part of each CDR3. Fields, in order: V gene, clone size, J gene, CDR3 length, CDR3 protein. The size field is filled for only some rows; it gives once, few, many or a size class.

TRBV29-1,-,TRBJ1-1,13,CSVVNSMNTEAFF
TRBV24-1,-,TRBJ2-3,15,CATSDPGTGPDTQYF
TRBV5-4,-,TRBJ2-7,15,CASSKQQGGSYEQYF
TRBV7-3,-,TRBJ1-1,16,CASSKTGSRRNTEAFF
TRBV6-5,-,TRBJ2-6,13,CASAVSGANVLTF
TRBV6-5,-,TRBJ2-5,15,CASSYSGGALETQYF
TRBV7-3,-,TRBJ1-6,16,CASSLTGSSYNSPLHF
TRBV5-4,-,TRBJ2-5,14,CASSLGSGRETQYF
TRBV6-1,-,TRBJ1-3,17,CASSDRGGVLSGNTIYF
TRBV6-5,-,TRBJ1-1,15,CASRSGTSLITEAFF
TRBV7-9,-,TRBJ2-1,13,CASSPGTGNEQFF
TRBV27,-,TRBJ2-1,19,CASTLAGLAGGRNWNEQFF
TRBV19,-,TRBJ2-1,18,CASRKGTGGASSYNEQFF
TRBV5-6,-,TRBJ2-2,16,CASSLWTGVNTGELFF
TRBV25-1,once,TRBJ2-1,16,CASSPGQQSSYNEQFF
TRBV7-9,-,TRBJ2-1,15,CASSLAQGAGNEQFF
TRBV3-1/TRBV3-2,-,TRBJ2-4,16,CASSQANVQGWSIQYF
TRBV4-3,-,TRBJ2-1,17,CASSQDVRQGYYNEQFF
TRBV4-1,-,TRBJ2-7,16,CASSQDPGLRLGEQYF
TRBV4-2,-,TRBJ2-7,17,CASSLPAGLAGDHEQYF
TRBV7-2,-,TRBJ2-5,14,CASSLDAGRETQYF
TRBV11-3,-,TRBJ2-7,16,CASSSAPSGGTYEQYF
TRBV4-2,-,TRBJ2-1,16,CASSQADRDTYNEQFF
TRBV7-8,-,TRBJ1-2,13,CASSLAAVDGYTF
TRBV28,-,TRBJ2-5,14,CASSLGTVEETQYF